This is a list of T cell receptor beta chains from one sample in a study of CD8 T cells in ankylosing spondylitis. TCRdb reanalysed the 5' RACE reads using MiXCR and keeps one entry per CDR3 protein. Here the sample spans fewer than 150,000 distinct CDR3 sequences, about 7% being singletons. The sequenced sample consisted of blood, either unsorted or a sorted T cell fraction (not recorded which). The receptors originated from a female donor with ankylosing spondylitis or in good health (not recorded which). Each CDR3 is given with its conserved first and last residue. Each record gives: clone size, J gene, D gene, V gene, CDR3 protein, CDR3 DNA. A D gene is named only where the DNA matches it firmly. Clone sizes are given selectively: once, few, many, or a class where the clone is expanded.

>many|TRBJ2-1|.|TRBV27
CASSRPRGNNEQFF
TGTGCCAGCAGCCGTCCTAGGGGGAACAATGAGCAGTTCTTC
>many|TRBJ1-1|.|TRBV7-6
CASSLAGFPTEAFF
TGTGCCAGCAGCTTAGCGGGGTTCCCCACTGAAGCTTTCTTT
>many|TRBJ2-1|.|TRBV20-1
CSARDLELQFEQFF
TGCAGTGCTAGAGATCTCGAGCTACAGTTTGAGCAGTTCTTC
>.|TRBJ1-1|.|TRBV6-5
CANSYRGGTEAFF
TGTGCCAACAGTTACCGGGGGGGGACTGAAGCTTTCTTT
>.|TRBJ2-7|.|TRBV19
CASSLKSGFSYEQYF
TGTGCCAGTAGCCTAAAGTCGGGGTTCTCCTACGAGCAGTACTTC
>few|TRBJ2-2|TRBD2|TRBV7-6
CASSLDASGGIGGELFF
TGTGCCAGCAGCTTAGATGCCAGCGGGGGGATTGGCGGGGAGCTGTTTTTT
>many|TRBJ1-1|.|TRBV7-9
CASSFSGERAEAFF
TGTGCCAGCAGCTTTAGTGGGGAAAGGGCTGAAGCTTTCTTT
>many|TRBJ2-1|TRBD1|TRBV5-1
CASSMTGWVNEQFF
TGCGCCAGCAGCATGACAGGGTGGGTGAATGAGCAGTTCTTC
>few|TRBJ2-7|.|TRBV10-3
CAISESDAVWEQYF
TGTGCCATCAGTGAGTCCGACGCGGTATGGGAGCAGTACTTC
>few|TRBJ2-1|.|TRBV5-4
CASSLAPPGTLKIYNEQFF
TGTGCCAGCAGCTTGGCTCCCCCGGGGACACTAAAAATATACAATGAGCAGTTCTTC
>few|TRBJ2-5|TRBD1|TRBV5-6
CASSFPGQGSETQYF
TGTGCCAGCAGCTTTCCGGGACAGGGTAGCGAGACCCAGTACTTC
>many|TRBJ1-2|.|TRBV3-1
CASSQDSRHMLNYGYTF
TGTGCCAGCAGCCAAGATAGTCGACATATGCTGAACTATGGCTACACCTTC
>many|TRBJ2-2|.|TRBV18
CASSPSGSNTGELFF
TGTGCCAGCTCACCATCTGGTTCGAACACCGGGGAGCTGTTTTTT
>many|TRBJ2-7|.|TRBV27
CASSLFFPPPSSYEQYF
TGTGCCAGCAGTTTATTTTTTCCTCCGCCGAGCTCCTACGAGCAGTACTTC
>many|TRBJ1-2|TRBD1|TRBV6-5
CASSFLDRGSGYTF
TGTGCCAGCAGTTTCCTAGACAGGGGTTCCGGCTACACCTTC
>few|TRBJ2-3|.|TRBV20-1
CSASPTTDTQYF
TGCAGTGCTAGTCCCACGACAGATACGCAGTATTTT
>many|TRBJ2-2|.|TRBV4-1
CASSPPRQTVETGELFF
TGCGCCAGCAGCCCGCCTCGGCAGACAGTGGAGACCGGGGAGCTGTTTTTT
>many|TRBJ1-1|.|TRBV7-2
CASSLVVRATEAFF
TGTGCCAGCAGCTTAGTCGTCAGGGCCACTGAAGCTTTCTTT
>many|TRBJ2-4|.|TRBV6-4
CASSDGRHFGAKNIQYF
TGTGCCAGCAGTGACGGGAGACACTTTGGAGCCAAAAACATTCAGTACTTC
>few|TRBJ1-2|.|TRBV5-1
CASGSGPRYGYTF
TGCGCCAGCGGTTCGGGACCCCGCTATGGCTACACCTTC
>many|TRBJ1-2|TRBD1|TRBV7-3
CASSPLTGGTGGYTF
TGTGCCAGCAGCCCCCTTACAGGGGGCACGGGTGGCTACACCTTC
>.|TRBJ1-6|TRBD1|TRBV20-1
CSAGTGGVSPLHF
TGCAGTGCTGGGACAGGGGGGGTTTCACCCCTCCACTTT